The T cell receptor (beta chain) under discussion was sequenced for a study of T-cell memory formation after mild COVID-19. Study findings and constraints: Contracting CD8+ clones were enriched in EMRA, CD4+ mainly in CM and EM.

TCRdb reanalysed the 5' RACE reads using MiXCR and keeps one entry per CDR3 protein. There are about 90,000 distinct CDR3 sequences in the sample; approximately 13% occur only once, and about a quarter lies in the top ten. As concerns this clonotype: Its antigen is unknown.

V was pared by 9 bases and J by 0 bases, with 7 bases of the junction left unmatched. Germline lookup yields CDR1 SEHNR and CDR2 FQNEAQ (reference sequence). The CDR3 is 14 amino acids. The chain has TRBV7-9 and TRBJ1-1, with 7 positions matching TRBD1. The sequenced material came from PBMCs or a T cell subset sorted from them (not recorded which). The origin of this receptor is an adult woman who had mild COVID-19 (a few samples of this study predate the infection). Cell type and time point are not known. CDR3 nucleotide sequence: TGTGCCAGTAGCGCAACAGGGGTGAACACTGAAGCTTTCTTT. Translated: CASSATGVNTEAFF.